The 18 T cell receptor beta chains listed next were all sequenced from one sample in a study of kidney transplant recipient with SARS-CoV-2 infection. One entry per CDR3 protein, called by TCRdb with MiXCR from the reads. Of 200,000 to 300,000 distinct CDR3 sequences listed, under 30% are singletons. This specimen was a blood sample, taken at baseline and on day 111 from a kidney transplant recipient. The receptor set was obtained from a male patient aged 30 to 40 who had COVID-19 and was a kidney transplant recipient. Among the T cells, some may be from the graft donor.

With respect to this clonotype: It may be a read error: a sequence one base away is much more abundant. The chain joins TRBV30 to TRBJ2-5, with D perhaps matching TRBD1 or TRBD2 (6 bases each). This CDR3 comprises 16 residues. Germline V lookup: CDR1 GTSNPN, CDR2 SVGIG (reference sequence). The DNA for the CDR3 is TGTACCTGGAGTGTAGGGCCAGGGGAGGAAAAAGAGACCCAGTACTTC. This sequence encodes CTWSVGPGEEKETQYF.

CDR3 nucleotide sequence: TGTGCCACCCAGGGCGGGGGGAGTTATCAGCCCCAGCATTTT. Its protein product is CATQGGGSYQPQHF. The chain links TRBV19 to TRBJ1-5; perhaps TRBD1 as D (5 bases). The germline V gene encodes CDR1 LNHDA and CDR2 SQIVND (reference sequence). The CDR3 is 14 amino acids. Trimming left V 10 bases short and J 5 bases short, with 18 bases between.

The chain couples TRBV6-4 to TRBJ2-1; TRBD2 matches at 9 bases. The CDR3 is 16 amino acids. CDR1 is MRHNA, CDR2 SNTAGT, per germline. Unmatched junction bases numbered 6, after V lost 5 bases and J lost 1 base. The CDR3: CASSRQREVSYNEQFF. For the CDR3, the DNA is TGTGCCAGCAGTCGCCAGCGGGAGGTGTCCTACAATGAGCAGTTCTTC.

This clonotype showed up many times. V is TRBV4-1 and J is TRBJ1-2, with a weak D call TRBD1 (5 bases). V shed 3 bases and J shed 6 bases, with 11 bases lying between them. Germline loops: CDR1 MGHRA, CDR2 YSYEKL. This CDR3 spans 13 amino acids. DNA of the CDR3: TGCGCCAGCAGCCATGGGGGTGCGGATGGCTACACCTTC. Translated: CASSHGGADGYTF.

This clonotype occurred many times. This chain connects TRBV20-1 to TRBJ2-5; D call uncertain. The CDR3 totals 10 residues. V gave up 5 bases and J gave up 1 base, with 2 bases separating them. Germline CDR1 and CDR2: DFQATT and SNEGSKA (reference sequence). In DNA form, the CDR3 reads TGCAGTGCTGCCCAAGAGACCCAGTACTTC. It encodes CSAAQETQYF.

This clonotype appeared many times. J is TRBJ1-5 and V is TRBV28; D not resolved. The CDR3 is made up of 15 amino acids. CDR1 MDHEN and CDR2 SYDVKM come from the germline V gene. V was pared by 5 bases and J by 0 bases, with 11 bases between. CDR3 bases: TGTGCCAGCAGTCCGGACCAGGCTAGCAATCAGCCCCAGCATTTT. It specifies CASSPDQASNQPQHF.

Points on this clonotype: A much bigger clone sits one base away, suggesting this may be a read error. The V and J genes are TRBV3-1 and TRBJ2-5; D remains unclear. CDR1 and CDR2 from the germline V gene are LGHDT and YNNKEL (reference sequence). The CDR3 runs to 17 residues. The germline V and J ends were trimmed by 5 bases and 9 bases, with 28 bases remaining between them. For the CDR3, the DNA is TGTGCCAGCAGCAAGATCTGTCCCATTTCTTTCTCTGAGGCCCAGTACTTC. It codes for CASSKICPISFSEAQYF.

This clonotype has a count of ten or more. V and J are TRBV11-3 and TRBJ2-2; tentatively, D is TRBD2 (6 bases). Trimming stripped 7 bases from V and 6 bases from J, with 9 bases between. The CDR3 loop spans 12 amino acids. Germline V gene data show CDR1 as SGHNT and CDR2 as YENEEA. CDR3 loop: CASTRRAGELFF. CDR3 coding DNA: TGTGCCAGCACCCGGAGGGCCGGGGAGCTGTTTTTT.

This clonotype came up once. A much larger clone is a single base away; this may be a read error. The chain's CDR3 is CASSNNNESRRTYGYTF. The DNA for the CDR3 is TGTGCCAGCAGCAATAATAATGAATCTCGAAGGACCTATGGCTACACCTTC. The chain is built from TRBV7-6 and TRBJ1-2; D gene unclear. Germline V gene data show CDR1 as SGHVS and CDR2 as FNYEAQ. CDR3 length: 17 amino acids. The V end lost 5 bases, the J end lost 4 bases, and 23 bases lay between the germline ends.

This clonotype has at least ten counts. The V and J genes are TRBV11-3 and TRBJ2-2; D is undetermined. This CDR3 is built from 13 residues. Germline V gene sequence: CDR1 SGHNT, CDR2 YENEEA. The ends were cut back, 1 base at V and 7 bases at J, with 7 bases in the middle. In DNA, the CDR3 is TGTGCCAGCAGCTTAGCTGGTGTCGGGGAGCTGTTTTTT. This gives the protein CASSLAGVGELFF.

In its sample, this clonotype was seen many times. The rearrangement joins TRBV5-4 to TRBJ2-2; 9 bases are a match to TRBD1. Germline loops: CDR1 SGHNT, CDR2 YYREEE (reference sequence). The V and J ends lost 2 bases and 1 base, in that order; junction bases with no gene match: 6. This CDR3 comprises 17 residues. The CDR3 DNA is TGTGCCAGCAGCTTCGGGACAGGGCCTTTGAACACCGGGGAGCTGTTTTTT. It specifies CASSFGTGPLNTGELFF.

Regarding this clonotype: This may be a read error: a much more frequent sequence differs by one nucleotide. The genes are TRBV7-6 and TRBJ1-5; 8 bases match TRBD1. The CDR3 is 13 amino acids. From germline, CDR1 is SGHVS and CDR2 FNYEAQ. The CDR3: CASSLVSDRVKYF. CDR3 DNA sequence: TGTGCCAGCAGCCTCGTATCGGACAGGGTAAAGTATTTT.

Concerning this clonotype itself: A much larger clone lies one base from this, so it may be a read error. The chain carries TRBV28 and TRBJ2-5, with TRBD2 matching 7 bases. CDR1 is MDHEN and CDR2 is SYDVKM in the germline V gene. This CDR3 has 14 residues. The CDR3 protein is CASSLTSLGDEQHF. The CDR3 DNA reads TGTGCCAGCAGTTTGACTAGCTTGGGTGACGAGCAGCACTTC.

V usage is TRBV7-2 and J usage is TRBJ1-5, with 8 bases aligning to TRBD1. The CDR3 length is 15 residues. Germline V gene lookup returns CDR1 SGHTA and CDR2 FQGNSA. Trimming at V came to 4 bases and at J to 5 bases, leaving 7 bases not matched to a gene. The CDR3 region has the DNA TGTGCCAGCAGCTCCGGACAGGGCTACTATCAGCCCCAGCATTTT. Its protein is CASSSGQGYYQPQHF.

This clonotype was found many times. This chain joins TRBV8-2 and TRBJ2-6. TRBV8-2 is a listed pseudogene. The CDR3 is 17 amino acids. CDR3 DNA sequence: TGTGGCAAGGATGTCAGGATAACACAAAGTCGGGCCAACGTCCTGACTTTC. Its translation is CGKDVRITQSRANVLTF.

This chain joins TRBV9 and TRBJ2-5, with D hard to call. Germline CDR1 is SGDLS and CDR2 is YYNGEE. The CDR3 covers 15 residues. Trimming left V 0 bases short and J 2 bases short, with 11 bases between. CDR3 residues: CASSVGPVAQETQYF. The CDR3 DNA reads as TGTGCCAGCAGCGTAGGTCCCGTGGCGCAAGAGACCCAGTACTTC.

This clonotype was seen at least ten times. J is TRBJ2-3 and V is TRBV6-2 or TRBV6-3, with a possible D match to TRBD2 (6 bases). V lost 5 bases and J 6 bases, leaving 9 bases between the germline ends. The germline CDR1 and CDR2 sequences are MNHEY and SVGEGT. The CDR3 is 12 residues long. CDR3 DNA sequence: TGTGCCAGCAGTAATGGGGGGGATACGCAGTATTTT. The encoded protein is CASSNGGDTQYF.

Points on this clonotype: A read error may be the cause here, since a much bigger clone is one base away. This chain connects TRBV12-5 to TRBJ1-2; tentatively, D is TRBD1 (5 bases). From germline, CDR1 is LGHNT and CDR2 FRNRAP. The CDR3 runs to 17 residues. The CDR3 reads CASGHEPLQGKTYGYAF. In DNA form, the CDR3 reads TGTGCTAGTGGTCACGAACCTTTGCAGGGAAAGACCTATGGCTACGCCTTC.